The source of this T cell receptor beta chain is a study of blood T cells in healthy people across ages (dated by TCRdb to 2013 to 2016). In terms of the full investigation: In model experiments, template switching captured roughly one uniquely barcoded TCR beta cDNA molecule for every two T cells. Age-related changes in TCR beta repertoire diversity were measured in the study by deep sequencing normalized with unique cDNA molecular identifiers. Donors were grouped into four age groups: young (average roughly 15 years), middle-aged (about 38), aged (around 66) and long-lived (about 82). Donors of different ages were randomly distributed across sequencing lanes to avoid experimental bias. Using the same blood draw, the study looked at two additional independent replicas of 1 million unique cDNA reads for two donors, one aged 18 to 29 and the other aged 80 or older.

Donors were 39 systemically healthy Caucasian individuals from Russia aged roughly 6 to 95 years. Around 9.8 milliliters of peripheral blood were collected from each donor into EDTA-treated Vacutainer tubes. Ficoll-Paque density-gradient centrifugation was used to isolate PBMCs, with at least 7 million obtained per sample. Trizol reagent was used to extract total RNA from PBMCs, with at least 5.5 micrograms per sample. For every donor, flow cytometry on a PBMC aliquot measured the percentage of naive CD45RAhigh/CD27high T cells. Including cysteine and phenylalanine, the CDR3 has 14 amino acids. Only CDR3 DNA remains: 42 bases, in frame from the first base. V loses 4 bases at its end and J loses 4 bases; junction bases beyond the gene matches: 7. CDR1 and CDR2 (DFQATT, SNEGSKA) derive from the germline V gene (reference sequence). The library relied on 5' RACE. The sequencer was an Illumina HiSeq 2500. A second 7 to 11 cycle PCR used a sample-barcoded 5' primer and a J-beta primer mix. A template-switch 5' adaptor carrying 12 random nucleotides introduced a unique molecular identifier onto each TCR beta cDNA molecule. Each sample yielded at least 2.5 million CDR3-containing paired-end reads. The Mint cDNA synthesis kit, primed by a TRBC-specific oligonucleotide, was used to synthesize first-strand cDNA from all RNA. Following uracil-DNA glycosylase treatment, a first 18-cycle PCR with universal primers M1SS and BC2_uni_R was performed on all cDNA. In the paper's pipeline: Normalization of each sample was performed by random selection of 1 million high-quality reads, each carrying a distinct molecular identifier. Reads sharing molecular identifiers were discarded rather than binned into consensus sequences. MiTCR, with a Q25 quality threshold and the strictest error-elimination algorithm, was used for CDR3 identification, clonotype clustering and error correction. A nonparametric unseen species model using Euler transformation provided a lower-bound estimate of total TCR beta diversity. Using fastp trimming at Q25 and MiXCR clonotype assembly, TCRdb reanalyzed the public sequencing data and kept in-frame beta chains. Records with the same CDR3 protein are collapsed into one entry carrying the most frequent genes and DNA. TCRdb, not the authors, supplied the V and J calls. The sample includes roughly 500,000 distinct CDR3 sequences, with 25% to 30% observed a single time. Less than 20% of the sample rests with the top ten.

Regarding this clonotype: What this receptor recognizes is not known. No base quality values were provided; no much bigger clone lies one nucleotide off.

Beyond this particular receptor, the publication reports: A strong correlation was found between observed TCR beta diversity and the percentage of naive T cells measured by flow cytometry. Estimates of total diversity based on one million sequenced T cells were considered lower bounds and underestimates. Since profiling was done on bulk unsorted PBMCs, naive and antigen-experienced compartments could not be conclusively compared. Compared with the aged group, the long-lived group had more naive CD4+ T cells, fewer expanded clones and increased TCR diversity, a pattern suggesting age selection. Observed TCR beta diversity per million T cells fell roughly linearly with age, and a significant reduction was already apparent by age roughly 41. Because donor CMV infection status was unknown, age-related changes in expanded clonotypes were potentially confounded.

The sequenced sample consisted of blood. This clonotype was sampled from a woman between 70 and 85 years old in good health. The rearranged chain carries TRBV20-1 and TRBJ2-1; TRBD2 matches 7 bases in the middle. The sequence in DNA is TGCAGTGCTATCAAGTCTAGCGGATACAATGAGCAGTTCTTC. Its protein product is CSAIKSSGYNEQFF.